This entry lists 6 T cell receptor beta chains sequenced from one sample in a study of blood T cell repertoires in COVID-19. The repertoire was sequenced with immunoSEQ multiplex PCR; TCRdb's copy has only in-frame clones and lacks some. The repertoire has 230,000 or so clones, around 90% of them found once; the top ten carry 2.6%. Source material: PBMCs or T cells enriched from blood (not recorded which). The source of these receptors is a woman in her 30s who had recovered from COVID-19.

The rearrangement uses TRBV19 and TRBJ2-1; TRBD2 is a possible D gene (6 bases). In germline, CDR1 is LNHDA, CDR2 SQIVND (reference sequence). V was clipped by 1 base and J by 9 bases, with 16 bases between them. CDR3 length: 15 residues. In DNA, the CDR3 is TGTGCCAGTAGTATAGGGGGAGGATTCACAGGTGAGCAGTTCTTC. Protein: CASSIGGGFTGEQFF.

The chain recombines TRBV7-2 with TRBJ1-5, with D maybe TRBD1 (5 bases). This CDR3 contains 16 residues. V lost 5 bases and J lost 3, with 17 bases in between. CDR1 and CDR2 from the germline V gene are SGHTA and FQGNSA. The CDR3 sequence: CASSPGRAGYNQPQHF. In DNA, the CDR3 is TGTGCCAGCAGCCCCGGCAGGGCGGGGTACAATCAGCCCCAGCATTTT. The variable domain in full, with the rest retrieved from reference TRBV7-2 and TRBJ1-5, is GAGVSQSPSNKVTEKGKDVELRCDPISGHTALYWYRQSLGQGLEFLIYFQGNSAPDKSGLPSDRFSAERTGGSVSTLTIQRTQQEDSAVYLCASSPGRAGYNQPQHFGDGTRLSIL.

The V call is TRBV4-2, the J call TRBJ2-7, with 8 bases matching TRBD2. The ends lost 0 bases at V and 3 bases at J; junction bases unmatched: 7. CDR1 and CDR2 from the germline V gene are LGHNA and YNFKEQ. The CDR3 consists of 16 residues. CDR3 loop: CASSQDRASGLYEQYF. In DNA form, the CDR3 reads TGTGCCAGCAGCCAAGATCGGGCTAGCGGGCTCTACGAGCAGTACTTC.

The rearrangement joins TRBV2 to TRBJ2-3; the D is unclear. The CDR3 totals 11 residues. V gave up 8 bases and J gave up 3 bases, with 6 bases separating them. Germline CDR1 SNHLY, CDR2 FYNNEI. The CDR3 sequence is CASSLTDTQYF. DNA for the CDR3: TGTGCCAGCTCTCTTACAGATACGCAGTATTTT.

The chain has TRBV6-2 or TRBV6-3 and TRBJ2-7; D is possibly TRBD2 (6 bases). This CDR3 has 14 amino acids. V lost 3 bases, J lost 3 bases, and 12 bases lay in between. CDR1 is MNHEY and CDR2 is SVGEGT in the germline V gene. CDR3 sequence reads: CASSYWQGLYEQYF. CDR3 nucleotides: TGTGCCAGCAGTTATTGGCAGGGACTCTACGAGCAGTACTTC.

The chain couples TRBV9 to TRBJ2-1; 8 nucleotides align to TRBD1. V was clipped by 4 bases and J by 8 bases; unmatched bases: 5. The CDR3 extends over 13 amino acids. CDR1 and CDR2 from the germline V gene are SGDLS and YYNGEE. The CDR3 reads CASSQGALDEQFF. The CDR3 DNA reads TGTGCCAGCAGCCAGGGGGCGCTCGATGAGCAGTTCTTC.